One sample yielded the 18 T cell receptor beta chains listed below, sequenced in a study of blood T cells in healthy people across ages. Sample-barcoded 5' priming and a J-beta primer mix drove a second PCR of roughly 6 to 12 cycles. MiXCR, applied by TCRdb to the 5' RACE reads, yields one record per CDR3 protein. The table has roughly 900,000 distinct CDR3 sequences, about 44% seen once. Sequencing was performed on blood. Source of these receptors: a man aged 30-40 years in good health.

This clonotype was observed a handful of times. The rearrangement uses TRBV29-1 and TRBJ1-2; no clear D gene. CDR3 length: 12 amino acids. Germline V gives CDR1 SQVTM, CDR2 ANQGSEA. V lost 5 bases to trimming and J lost 0 bases, with 7 bases between them. This chain's CDR3 is CSVLPANYGYTF. CDR3 DNA: TGCAGCGTTCTTCCCGCTAACTATGGCTACACCTTC. Filled out from reference TRBV29-1 and TRBJ1-2, the complete variable domain reads SAVISQKPSRDICQRGTSLTIQCQVDSQVTMMFWYRQQPGQSLTLIATANQGSEATYESGFVIDKFPISRPNLTFSTLTVSNMSPEDSSIYLCSVLPANYGYTFGSGTRLTVV.

Note on this clonotype: A much larger clone differs by one base, so this may be a read error. The rearrangement joins TRBV12-3 or TRBV12-4 to TRBJ1-2; D is possibly TRBD1 (5 bases). This CDR3 contains 13 residues. Trimming took off 6 bases at V and 4 bases at J, with 12 bases between the two ends. This CDR3 reads CASSCQGGYGYTF. CDR3 nucleotides: TGTGCCAGCAGCTGCCAGGGAGGCTATGGCTACACCTTC.

This clonotype was seen only a few times. The V call is TRBV12-3 or TRBV12-4, the J call TRBJ1-2; tentative D call: TRBD1 (5 bases). Trimming stripped 3 bases from V and 7 bases from J, with 12 bases between. This CDR3 has 13 residues. DNA of the CDR3: TGTGCCAGCAGTTTTCAGGGAGTGGGTGGCTACACCTTC. It yields the protein CASSFQGVGGYTF.

The V call is TRBV2, the J call TRBJ2-1; possibly TRBD2 for D (6 bases). V was cut by 3 bases and J by 11 bases, with 23 bases left in between. The CDR3 sequence is 16 residues long. The V gene's germline CDR1 is SNHLY and CDR2 FYNNEI. Written as DNA, the CDR3 is TGTGCCAGCAGTGATGCGACTCGCGGGGCCAATTCCAAGCAGTTCTTC. The encoded protein is CASSDATRGANSKQFF. Variable domain in full (rest from reference TRBV2 and TRBJ2-1): EPEVTQTPSHQVTQMGQEVILRCVPISNHLYFYWYRQILGQKVEFLVSFYNNEISEKSEIFDDQFSVERPDGSNFTLKIRSTKLEDSAMYFCASSDATRGANSKQFFGPGTRLTVL.

This sequence joins TRBV6-4 and TRBJ2-1; D remains ambiguous. CDR3 length: 12 amino acids. V lost 8 bases and J 3 bases, leaving 8 bases between the germline ends. Germline V gene data show CDR1 as MRHNA and CDR2 as SNTAGT. CDR3 protein: CASQRDYNEQFF. In DNA, the CDR3 is TGTGCCAGCCAAAGGGACTACAATGAGCAGTTCTTC.

The V gene is TRBV7-2, the J gene TRBJ2-7; D gene uncertain. Germline V gives CDR1 SGHTA, CDR2 FQGNSA. The CDR3 spans 12 residues. V was clipped by 3 bases and J by 3 bases, with 6 bases between them. The CDR3 DNA sequence: TGTGCCAGCAGCTTTGCCTACTACGAGCAGTACTTC. Residues: CASSFAYYEQYF.

V and J are TRBV9 and TRBJ2-5; TRBD2 might be the D (5 bases). The germline V and J ends were trimmed by 3 bases and 1 base, with 22 bases remaining between them. CDR3 length equals 18 residues. Germline CDR1 reads SGDLS; CDR2 reads YYNGEE. The CDR3 DNA reads TGTGCCAGCAGCGCCCGTCCCTCACTCGCGGGCTTCCAAGAGACCCAGTACTTC. It yields the protein CASSARPSLAGFQETQYF.

In the case of this clonotype: Germline and junction disagree at one end, which may indicate a read error. V usage is TRBV6-2 or TRBV6-3 and J usage is TRBJ2-3; 14 nucleotides align to TRBD2. CDR3 length: 17 amino acids. In germline, CDR1 is MNHEY, CDR2 SVGEGT. In nucleotides, the CDR3 is TGTGCCAGCAGTTACCTTGGACTAGCGGGGGGCACAAATACGCAGTATTTT. It is translated as CASSYLGLAGGTNTQYF.

The chain links TRBV6-1 to TRBJ2-5; unclear D gene. Germline CDR1 is MNHNS and CDR2 is SASEGT. The CDR3 has 16 residues. V lost 6 bases, J lost 2 bases, and 19 bases lay in between. CDR3 loop: CASSRSHQTTQETQYF. CDR3 in DNA: TGTGCCAGCAGCCGAAGTCACCAAACCACACAAGAGACCCAGTACTTC.

This clonotype showed up just once. The chain has TRBV6-2 or TRBV6-3 and TRBJ2-3; tentatively, D is TRBD1 or TRBD2 (5 bases each). The CDR3 contains 16 residues. V lost 2 bases and J 8 bases, leaving 20 bases between the germline ends. Per germline, CDR1 MNHEY and CDR2 SVGEGT. The CDR3 spells CASSYGRPGGTSTQYF. As DNA, the CDR3 is TGTGCCAGCAGTTACGGCCGGCCAGGTGGGACGAGTACGCAGTATTTT.

This sequence joins TRBV5-6 and TRBJ2-3, with D perhaps TRBD2 (6 bases). V was shortened by 4 bases and J by 1 base, with 16 bases between the two germline ends. Per the germline V gene, CDR1 is SGHDT and CDR2 is YYEEEE. This CDR3 spans 16 amino acids. The CDR3 protein is CASSAGLSYRTDTQYF. In DNA form, the CDR3 reads TGTGCCAGCAGCGCGGGACTTTCGTATCGCACAGATACGCAGTATTTT. Combining the CDR3 with reference TRBV5-6 and TRBJ2-3 gives the whole variable domain DAGVTQSPTHLIKTRGQQVTLRCSPKSGHDTVSWYQQALGQGPQFIFQYYEEEERQRGNFPDRFSGHQFPNYSSELNVNALLLGDSALYLCASSAGLSYRTDTQYFGPGTRLTVL.

V and J are TRBV29-1 and TRBJ2-5; D gene ambiguous. Trimming pared 3 bases from V and 5 bases from J, leaving 13 bases between. The CDR3 sequence is 13 residues long. Germline loops: CDR1 SQVTM, CDR2 ANQGSEA. The CDR3 loop reads CSVDTNFGETQYF. As DNA, the CDR3 is TGCAGCGTTGATACAAACTTTGGGGAGACCCAGTACTTC.

This clonotype was seen more than once but under ten times. This rearrangement joins TRBV27 to TRBJ2-1; D tentatively fits TRBD1 or TRBD2 (6 bases each). V was shortened by 2 bases and J by 0 bases, with 14 bases between the two germline ends. CDR3 length equals 17 residues. Germline V gene data show CDR1 as MNHEY and CDR2 as SMNVEV (reference sequence). CDR3 sequence (DNA): TGTGCCAGCAGTTTACGGGGGCCGATAAGCTCCTACAATGAGCAGTTCTTC. Its protein product is CASSLRGPISSYNEQFF.

V and J are TRBV7-2 and TRBJ2-7; 8 nucleotides agree with TRBD2. Germline loops: CDR1 SGHTA, CDR2 FQGNSA. V lost 5 bases to trimming and J lost 2 bases; unmatched junction nucleotides: 5. This CDR3 spans 14 amino acids. The CDR3 region is CASSLWTSPYEQYF. In DNA, the CDR3 is TGTGCCAGCAGCCTTTGGACTAGCCCCTACGAGCAGTACTTC.

The chain carries TRBV24-1 and TRBJ1-1, with D tentatively TRBD1 (5 bases). The CDR3 totals 14 residues. From germline, CDR1 is KGHDR and CDR2 SFDVKD. Trimming took 8 bases from V and 2 from J, leaving 14 bases between them. DNA for the CDR3: TGTGCCACCACTAGGGACGGAGATAACACTGAAGCTTTCTTT. Amino acid sequence: CATTRDGDNTEAFF.

This clonotype has only a few counts. The genes are TRBV12-3 or TRBV12-4 and TRBJ1-2; 9 bases fit TRBD1. This CDR3 is 13 amino acids long. Trimming removed 3 bases from V and 9 bases from J; junction bases left unmatched: 5. This chain's CDR3 is CASSLGQGRRYTF. CDR3 in DNA: TGTGCCAGCAGTTTGGGACAGGGACGCCGCTACACCTTC.

The sample holds a few counts of this clonotype. The chain employs TRBV3-1 and TRBJ1-1, with D possibly TRBD1 on 5 matching bases. The germline gives CDR1 LGHDT, CDR2 YNNKEL (reference sequence). The ends were cut back, 2 bases at V and 0 bases at J, with 13 bases in the middle. This CDR3 is 16 amino acids long. CDR3 in amino acids: CASSQNRRSMNTEAFF. The CDR3 DNA is TGTGCCAGCAGCCAAAACAGGAGGTCCATGAACACTGAAGCTTTCTTT.

Comment on this clonotype: Mismatch with germline at one junction end may stem from a read error. V is TRBV15 and J is TRBJ2-1; 9 nucleotides line up with TRBD2. Germline V lookup: CDR1 LNHNV, CDR2 YYDKDF (reference sequence). This CDR3 is built from 16 residues. DNA of the CDR3: TGTGCCACCAGCAGCCCTAGCGGGGCCTCCTACAATGAGCGGTTCTTC. It translates to CATSSPSGASYNERFF.